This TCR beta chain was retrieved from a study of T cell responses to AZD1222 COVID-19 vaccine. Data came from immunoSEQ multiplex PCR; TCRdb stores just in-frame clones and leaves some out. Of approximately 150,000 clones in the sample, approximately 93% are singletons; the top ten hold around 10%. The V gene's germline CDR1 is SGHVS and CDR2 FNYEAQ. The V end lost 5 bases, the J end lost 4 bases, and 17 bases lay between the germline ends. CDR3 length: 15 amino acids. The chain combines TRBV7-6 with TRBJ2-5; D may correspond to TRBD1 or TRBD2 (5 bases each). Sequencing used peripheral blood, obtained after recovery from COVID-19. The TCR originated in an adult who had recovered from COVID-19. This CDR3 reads CASSEGRRGRETQYF. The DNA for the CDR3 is TGTGCCAGCAGCGAGGGTCGTAGGGGTAGAGAGACCCAGTACTTC.